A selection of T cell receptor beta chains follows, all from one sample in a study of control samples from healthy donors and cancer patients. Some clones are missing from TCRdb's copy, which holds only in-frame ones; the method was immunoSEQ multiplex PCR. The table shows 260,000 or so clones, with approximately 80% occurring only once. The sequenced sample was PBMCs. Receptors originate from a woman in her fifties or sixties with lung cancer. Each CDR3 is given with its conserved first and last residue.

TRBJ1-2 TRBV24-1 CATEREGGYTF
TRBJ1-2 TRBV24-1 CATSDPTGGNGYTF
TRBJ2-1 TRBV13 CASSFQDAEQFF
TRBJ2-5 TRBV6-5 CASSTAGAVGETQYF
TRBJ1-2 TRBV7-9 CASSSNSAWGGYTF
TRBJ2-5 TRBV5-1 CASSFEGTQYF
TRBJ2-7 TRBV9 CASSAGGGTSSYEQYF
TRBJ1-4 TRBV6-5 CASSRPPGTGEKLFF
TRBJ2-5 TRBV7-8 CASSSGHNGGTQYF
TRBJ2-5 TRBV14 CASSQDRTAGVETQYF
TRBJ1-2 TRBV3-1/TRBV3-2 CASSQDTTRGHGYTF
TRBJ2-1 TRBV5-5 CASSQKAGVYNEQFF
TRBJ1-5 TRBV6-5 CASSSRQGNQPQHF
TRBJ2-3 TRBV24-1 CATSDLDRVTDFWTQYF
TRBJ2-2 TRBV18 CASSPKSGRLTGELFF
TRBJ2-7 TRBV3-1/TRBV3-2 CASCSWDSGCEQYF
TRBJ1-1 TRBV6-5 CASSYSPGDTEAFF
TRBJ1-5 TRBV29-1 CSAANAGSLQPQHF
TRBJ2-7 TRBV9 CASSGFSGGSSEQYF
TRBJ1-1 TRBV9 CASSPQAGLHTEAFF
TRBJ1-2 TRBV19 CASSIHPGRTGYGYTF
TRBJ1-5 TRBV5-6 CASSRGTDGGGNQPQHF
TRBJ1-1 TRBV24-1 CATSSDGGPEAFF
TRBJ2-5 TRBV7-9 CASTDRGETQYF
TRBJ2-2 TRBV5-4 CASSVPGTGNTGELFF
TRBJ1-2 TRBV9 CASTQSPGGYYGYTF
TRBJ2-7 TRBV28 CASGSGDYEQYF
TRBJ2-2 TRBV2 CASSEGRLAIGELFF
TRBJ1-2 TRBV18 CASSPVSSGGDYGYTF
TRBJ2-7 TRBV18 CASSLQGAGGPYEQYF
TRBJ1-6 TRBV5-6 CASTPRDRGASPLHF
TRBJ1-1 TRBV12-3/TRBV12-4 CASSFFGTEAFF
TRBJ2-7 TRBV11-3 CASSRDGTSGAYEQYF
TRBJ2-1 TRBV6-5 CASSYSGHSYNEQFF
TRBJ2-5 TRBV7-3 CASSLRQLETQYF
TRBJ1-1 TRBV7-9 CASSFARNTEAFF
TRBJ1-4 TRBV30 CAWSQTERGEKLFF
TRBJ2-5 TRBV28 CATRGGGRETQYF
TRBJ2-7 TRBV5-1 CASTLGYEQYF
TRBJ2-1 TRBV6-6 CASREDRVDYNEQFF
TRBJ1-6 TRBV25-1 CASSATGRGDSPLHF
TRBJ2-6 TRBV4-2 CASSLRDRAYISGANVLTF
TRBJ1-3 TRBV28 CASSSFSYKSGNTIYF
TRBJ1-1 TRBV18 CASSPVADSRFMNTEAFF